These 21 T cell receptor beta chains originate from one sample sequenced in a study of T-cell reconstitution after alpha-beta-depleted transplantation in children. TCRbeta library preparation incorporated unique molecular identifiers. TCRdb re-called the PCR reads through MiXCR, storing one row per CDR3 protein. This repertoire shows about 210,000 distinct CDR3 sequences, approximately 15% found once; its top ten account for 43%. Here the sequenced sample was PBMCs, mostly from graft donor cells, taken 360 days after TCRalphabeta/CD19-depleted stem cell transplant. Receptors were obtained from a male patient aged 2 to 9 who had a stem cell transplant for acute lymphoblastic leukemia, so the T cells may come from the graft donor.

This clonotype was seen more than once but under ten times. V and J are TRBV18 and TRBJ2-1, with 10 bases lining up with TRBD2. Losses at the gene ends were 3 bases for V and 8 bases for J; bases not matched to a gene: 4. In germline, CDR1 is KGHSH, CDR2 LQKENI. The CDR3 contains 14 residues. This chain's CDR3 is CASSPGTSVDEQFF. The CDR3 bases are TGTGCCAGCTCACCCGGGACTAGCGTCGATGAGCAGTTCTTC.

This clonotype was picked up many times. The V call is TRBV7-7, the J call TRBJ2-5; D may correspond to TRBD1 or TRBD2 (5 bases each). This CDR3 spans 16 amino acids. Trimming cost V 4 bases and J 2 bases, with 17 bases left between them. CDR1 and CDR2 (germline): SSHAT, FNYEAQ (reference sequence). CDR3 nucleotides: TGTGCCAGCAGCTACAACGCGGGCAGGGTACAAGAGACCCAGTACTTC. Translating it yields CASSYNAGRVQETQYF.

This clonotype came up many times. The chain employs TRBV5-5 and TRBJ2-5; D tentatively fits TRBD1 or TRBD2 (5 bases each). Trimming left V 3 bases short and J 2 bases short, with 11 bases between. The CDR3 has 14 residues. The germline CDR1 and CDR2 sequences are SGHKS and YYEKEE (reference sequence). The CDR3 DNA reads TGTGCCAGCAGCTCCGGGACCCAGCAAGAGACCCAGTACTTC. Translated: CASSSGTQQETQYF.

V usage is TRBV6-2 or TRBV6-3 and J usage is TRBJ1-1; TRBD1 is a possible D gene (5 bases). This CDR3 comprises 15 residues. Looked up from germline, CDR1 is MNHEY and CDR2 is SVGEGT. V was shortened by 4 bases and J by 5 bases, with 17 bases between the two germline ends. The CDR3 bases are TGTGCCAGCAGTTGGATGGGAGGGGCAGTGACTGAAGCTTTCTTT. It translates to CASSWMGGAVTEAFF.

The chain links TRBV12-3 or TRBV12-4 to TRBJ2-1; maybe TRBD2 (6 bases). V dropped 6 bases and J dropped 13 bases, with 22 bases sitting between them. The CDR3 is 14 amino acids. Here the CDR3 DNA reads TGTGCCAGCAGACCCCCCGGGCGGGACCAGCCCCAGTTCTTC. It codes for CASRPPGRDQPQFF.

The sample holds a few counts of this clonotype. The rearrangement uses TRBV9 and TRBJ2-1; the D gene could be TRBD1 or TRBD2 (6 bases each). Germline-derived CDR1 and CDR2 are SGDLS and YYNGEE. The CDR3 has 17 residues. V dropped 0 bases and J dropped 1 base, with 14 bases sitting between them. The CDR3 bases are TGTGCCAGCAGCGTAGATGTCCCGGGGGCTTCCTACAATGAGCAGTTCTTC. It is translated as CASSVDVPGASYNEQFF.

The rearrangement links TRBV7-2 to TRBJ2-2; D might be TRBD2 (6 bases). The CDR3 extends over 14 amino acids. The germline CDR1 and CDR2 sequences are SGHTA and FQGNSA. V was cut by 4 bases and J by 5 bases, with 11 bases left in between. The CDR3 DNA sequence: TGTGCCAGCAGCTCGGGACTTAGAACCGGGGAGCTGTTTTTT. Encoded protein: CASSSGLRTGELFF.

This chain links TRBV7-9 with TRBJ2-5; perhaps D is TRBD1 or TRBD2 (5 bases each). V was clipped by 4 bases and J by 1 base, with 10 bases between them. Germline V lookup: CDR1 SEHNR, CDR2 FQNEAQ (reference sequence). The CDR3 spans 14 residues. The CDR3 nucleotides read TGTGCCAGCAGCTACTGGGGGACCCAAGAGACCCAGTACTTC. This codes for CASSYWGTQETQYF.

This rearrangement joins TRBV25-1 to TRBJ2-3; D might be TRBD2 (5 bases). The length of the CDR3 is 11 residues. Deletions cut 10 bases from V and 6 bases from J, with 11 bases between. CDR1 and CDR2 from the germline V gene are MGHDK and SYGVNS. The CDR3 nucleotides read TGTGCCACTAACCGGGGTGATACGCAGTATTTT. Its protein is CATNRGDTQYF.

The chain couples TRBV20-1 to TRBJ2-7, with D possibly TRBD2 on 6 matching bases. Per germline, CDR1 DFQATT and CDR2 SNEGSKA (reference sequence). The CDR3 is 15 residues long. Trimming took 4 bases from V and 7 from J, leaving 23 bases between them. CDR3 amino acids: CSANRHMGGGSEQYF. CDR3 nucleotide sequence: TGCAGTGCTAACCGACATATGGGGGGTGGGAGTGAGCAGTACTTC.

This clonotype showed up just a few times. The chain employs TRBV28 and TRBJ1-4, with 7 bases that match TRBD1. V was pared by 6 bases and J by 5 bases, with 9 bases of the junction left unmatched. This CDR3 has 15 residues. CDR1 and CDR2 (germline): MDHEN, SYDVKM. The CDR3 DNA follows: TGTGCCAGCAGCCAAGGTGGGACAGCAAATGAAAAACTGTTTTTT. Protein sequence: CASSQGGTANEKLFF.

This chain uses TRBV4-2 with TRBJ2-7; 9 nucleotides align to TRBD2. This CDR3 contains 17 residues. Germline V CDR1 and CDR2: LGHNA, YNFKEQ. The junction had 14 bases not matched to a gene; V was cut back by 3 bases and J by 5 bases. The CDR3 loop is CASSQAPRRGGADEQYF. The CDR3 bases are TGTGCCAGCAGCCAGGCCCCTCGTCGCGGGGGGGCGGACGAGCAGTACTTC.

There are many counts of this clonotype. CDR3 DNA: TGTGCCAGCACCCAACTCCAGGAGGGTAGCAATCAGCCCCAGCATTTT. This codes for CASTQLQEGSNQPQHF. V gene TRBV6-6 combines with J gene TRBJ1-5; D is ambiguous. Trimming pared 7 bases from V and 0 bases from J, leaving 16 bases between. Germline V CDR1 and CDR2: MNHNY, SVGAGI (reference sequence). There are 16 residues in the CDR3.

The chain joins TRBV12-3 or TRBV12-4 to TRBJ1-4; unclear D gene. V lost 1 base, J lost 8 bases, and 11 bases lay in between. The CDR3 is made up of 14 amino acids. In DNA, the CDR3 is TGTGCCAGCAGTTTAGTAGGATATGACGAAAAACTGTTTTTT. Residues: CASSLVGYDEKLFF.

This clonotype was observed a few times. V gene TRBV6-5 combines with J gene TRBJ1-1; TRBD1 matches 7 bases. The CDR3 is 17 amino acids. The germline V gene encodes CDR1 MNHEY and CDR2 SVGAGI. Trimming cost V 2 bases and J 1 base; bases outside gene matches: 10. The CDR3 DNA follows: TGTGCCAGCAGTTACCTGACAGGGTTTGGTCCGAACACTGAAGCTTTCTTT. Its translation: CASSYLTGFGPNTEAFF.

The chain has TRBV4-3 and TRBJ1-5, with D possibly being TRBD1 (5 bases). The CDR3 length is 13 residues. The germline gives CDR1 LGHNA, CDR2 YSLEER. V was pared by 1 base and J by 10 bases, with 11 bases between. The CDR3 reads CASSQVGVRPQHF. In DNA form, the CDR3 reads TGCGCCAGCAGCCAAGTGGGGGTGCGCCCCCAGCATTTT.

The sample holds one count of this clonotype. The V call is TRBV7-9, the J call TRBJ2-5, with D possibly being TRBD1 (6 bases). The V and J ends lost 5 bases and 1 base respectively, with 17 bases between them. The CDR3 covers 16 residues. The V gene's germline CDR1 is SEHNR and CDR2 FQNEAQ (reference sequence). The DNA of the CDR3 is TGTGCCAGCAGCCGGATTGATTGGACAGCCCAAGAGACCCAGTACTTC. Its protein is CASSRIDWTAQETQYF. Full variable domain (missing parts from reference TRBV7-9 and TRBJ2-5): DTGVSQNPRHKITKRGQNVTFRCDPISEHNRLYWYRQTLGQGPEFLTYFQNEAQLEKSRLLSDRFSAERPKGSFSTLEIQRTEQGDSAMYLCASSRIDWTAQETQYFGPGTRLLVL.

The chain carries TRBV12-3 or TRBV12-4 and TRBJ2-5; 8 bases match TRBD1. This CDR3 region has 17 residues. The ends lost 6 bases at V and 1 base at J; junction bases unmatched: 13. CDR3 loop: CASRPPQGALFQETQYF. The CDR3 bases are TGTGCCAGCAGGCCTCCCCAGGGGGCCCTTTTCCAAGAGACCCAGTACTTC.

This clonotype was found a few times. CDR3 nucleotide sequence: TGTGCCAGCAGCTTAGTCTCGAAGGTTGGAGCCTACGAGCAGTACTTC. It is translated as CASSLVSKVGAYEQYF. The chain couples TRBV7-9 to TRBJ2-7, with D unresolved. Per germline, CDR1 SEHNR and CDR2 FQNEAQ (reference sequence). Trimming took 1 base from V and 2 from J, leaving 15 bases between them. The CDR3 contains 16 residues.

The V gene is TRBV11-2, the J gene TRBJ2-7, with TRBD1 identical over 10 bases. The trim removed 5 bases at V and 2 bases at J, leaving 18 bases unmatched. Germline V gene sequence: CDR1 SGHAT, CDR2 FQNNGV. The CDR3 extends over 19 amino acids. The CDR3 region is CASSPKTGTGATSPYEQYF. As DNA, the CDR3 is TGTGCCAGCAGCCCGAAGACCGGGACAGGGGCCACCTCGCCCTACGAGCAGTACTTC. Supplemented by reference TRBV11-2 and TRBJ2-7, the full variable domain reads EAGVAQSPRYKIIEKRQSVAFWCNPISGHATLYWYQQILGQGPKLLIQFQNNGVVDDSQLPKDRFSAERLKGVDSTLKIQPAKLEDSAVYLCASSPKTGTGATSPYEQYFGPGTRLTVT.

J is TRBJ2-6 and V is TRBV29-1; a possible D gene is TRBD2 (6 bases). Deletions cut 6 bases from V and 0 bases from J, with 15 bases between. The CDR3 spans 16 residues. Germline values: CDR1 SQVTM, CDR2 ANQGSEA. CDR3 amino acids: CSVREKSFSGANVLTF. Written as DNA, the CDR3 is TGCAGCGTGCGGGAAAAGTCCTTCTCTGGGGCCAACGTCCTGACTTTC. The whole variable domain, remainder taken from reference TRBV29-1 and TRBJ2-6, is SAVISQKPSRDICQRGTSLTIQCQVDSQVTMMFWYRQQPGQSLTLIATANQGSEATYESGFVIDKFPISRPNLTFSTLTVSNMSPEDSSIYLCSVREKSFSGANVLTFGAGSRLTVL.